This T cell receptor (beta chain) was documented in a study of neoadjuvant nivolumab and ipilimumab in lung cancer. Study-level points and caveats: From pretherapy to surgery, tumor richness and clonality rose with dual therapy.

Trimming shortened V by 7 bases and J by 5 bases, and 13 bases separated the two germline ends. In germline, CDR1 is SQVTM, CDR2 ANQGSEA. The CDR3 runs to 12 residues. In regard to this clone: The antigen remains unidentified.

The assay was immunoSEQ multiplex PCR, and TCRdb's table has in-frame clones only and misses some. The sample lists 40,000 to 60,000 clones, around 88% occurring once. The clonotype was recovered from an adult with non-small cell lung cancer. Some clones in this sample may be carry-over from other donors' samples. The sequenced sample was blood, obtained before neoadjuvant nivolumab, alone or with ipilimumab. The chain uses TRBV29-1 and TRBJ2-3; D is possibly TRBD2 (5 bases). Here the CDR3 DNA reads TGCAGCGACATCGCGAGGGAAGATACGCAGTATTTT. Translation: CSDIAREDTQYF.